This T cell receptor (beta chain) was retrieved from a study of blood T cell repertoires in COVID-19 (TCRdb year 2020). At the level of the whole study: Collaborator samples came from the United States, Italy and Spain and covered acute and convalescent phases of COVID-19. A de-identified subject ID, COVID-19 status, age in years and sex were almost always included in the sample metadata. Where HLA class I and class II types were available, the types were taken from metadata supplied by the sample provider, not from assay-based typing. The material from the prospective study consisted of cDNA or gDNA derived from T cells, B-cell-depleted T cells, or PBMCs. The samples were drawn from two sources: the first 160 participants of the ongoing ImmuneRACE study, and 950 to 1,500 subjects contributed by 6 global collaborators. The repertoires were released in a freely available public database meant as a resource for research on the immune response to SARS-CoV-2. Subjects who had been exposed to COVID-19, were actively infected with it, or had recovered from it provided the deeply sampled blood TCRbeta repertoires that made up the dataset.

Comments on this clone: Its antigen has not been determined. One base away there is no much larger clone; base qualities are not given.

What the study reported, not specific to this receptor: Clinical and demographic metadata were provided uncurated, with the amount varying by source and participant.

Collaborating institutions collected whole blood in K2EDTA tubes following their own protocols. For TCRbeta analysis, collaborators shipped samples as frozen whole blood, isolated PBMCs, or DNA extracted from either of those sample types. Inclusive of the bounding cysteine and phenylalanine, the CDR3 is 16 residues long. The entry retains the CDR3 DNA only, 48 bases that are in frame from base 1. CDR1 and CDR2 were assigned from the germline V gene as SGHRS and YFSETQ. Here V drops 3 bases and J drops 7 bases, and the junction holds 15 bases not matched to any gene. The immunoSEQ Assay, a bias-controlled multiplex PCR, was used to amplify TCRbeta CDR3 regions from genomic DNA. As for the authors' bioinformatics: Within the assay, amplification of reference gene primers was used to estimate how many nucleated cells each sample contained. To quantify the absolute abundance of each unique TCRbeta CDR3 rearrangement, sequence reads were collapsed and filtered. For each sample, productive Simpson clonality was calculated by taking the square root of Simpson's diversity index across productive rearrangements. Imported from immuneACCESS, the table was reduced by TCRdb to in-frame sequences with V and J called. These copies leave out some clones; in studies compared against another copy, an unresolved V gene accounts for under half, and the cause of the remainder is not known. Clonal size and the V and J genes are those of that table, whereas D and trimming came from the DNA. Recorded for this sample are 99,000 or so clones; over 65% of them occurred a single time. Of the sample, 26% falls within the top ten clones.

The rearrangement combines TRBV5-1 with TRBJ1-2, and 7 bases in between align with TRBD1. Sequenced material: peripheral blood. The receptor's source is a man aged 55 to 70 with acute or convalescent COVID-19. The base sequence is TGCGCCAGCAGCTATACGGGACAGCCCTCCACCGCTGGCTACACCTTC. The encoded protein is CASSYTGQPSTAGYTF.